This T cell receptor beta chain was captured by sequencing in a study of regulatory T cells in long-lasting Graves disease. Study outcomes and limitations: The persistent group shared 2,741 public clonotypes, more than the roughly 990 shared by new patients. There were preferences for TRBV28, TRBJ1-2 and TRBJ2-5 in persistent disease.

Time point indicated: newly diagnosed GD, antithyroid drugs for less than 3 months. RNA from PBMCs was the source of the TCR library. This clonotype was observed at least ten times. Its antigen remains unknown. Construction of TCR beta libraries relied on iRepertoire HTBI primers and on Arm-PCR targeting CDR3 regions. Via MiXCR, TCRdb re-called the multiplex PCR reads, giving one row per CDR3 protein. The sample lists around 500,000 distinct CDR3 sequences, approximately 12% occurring once. Trimming stripped 0 bases from V and 7 bases from J, with 12 bases between. The germline V gene encodes CDR1 DFQATT and CDR2 SNEGSKA (reference sequence). The CDR3 is 13 residues long. These data were likewise used in another study, on T cells in Graves' hyperthyroidism and ophthalmopathy. That work states: HTBI primers drove first-round RT-PCR of the TCR CDR3.

The sample consisted of peripheral blood mononuclear cells (PBMCs), taken at new diagnosis, from a patient treated with antithyroid drugs. V is TRBV20-1 and J is TRBJ1-1; D call uncertain. The clonotype originates from a young woman with Graves disease. CDR3 in DNA: TGCAGTGCTAGAGATACCAGCGACTTTGAAGCTTTCTTT. Residues: CSARDTSDFEAFF.